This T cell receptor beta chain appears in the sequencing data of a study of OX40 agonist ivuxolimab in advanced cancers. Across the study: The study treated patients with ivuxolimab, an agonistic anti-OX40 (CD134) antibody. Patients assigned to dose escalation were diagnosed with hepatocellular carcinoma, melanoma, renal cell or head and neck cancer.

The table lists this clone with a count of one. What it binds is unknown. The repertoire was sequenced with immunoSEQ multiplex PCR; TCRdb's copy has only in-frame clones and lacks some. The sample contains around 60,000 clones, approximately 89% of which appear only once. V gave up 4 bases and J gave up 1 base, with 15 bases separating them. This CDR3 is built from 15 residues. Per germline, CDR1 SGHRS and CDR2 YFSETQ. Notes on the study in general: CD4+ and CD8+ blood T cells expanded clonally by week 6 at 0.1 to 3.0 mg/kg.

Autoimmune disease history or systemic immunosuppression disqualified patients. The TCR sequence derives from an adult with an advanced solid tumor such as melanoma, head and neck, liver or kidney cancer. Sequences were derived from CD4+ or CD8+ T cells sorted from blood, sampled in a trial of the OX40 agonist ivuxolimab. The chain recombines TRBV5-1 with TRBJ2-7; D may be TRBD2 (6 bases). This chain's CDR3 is CASSEGLRGSYEQYF. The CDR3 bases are TGCGCCAGCAGCGAGGGACTGAGGGGATCCTACGAGCAGTACTTC.